The rows below give T cell receptor beta chains drawn from one sample of a study of T-cell memory formation after mild COVID-19. TCRdb analysed the 5' RACE reads with MiXCR anew, one entry per CDR3 protein. The table shows 300,000 to 400,000 distinct CDR3 sequences, with approximately 29% occurring only once. Sequenced sample: PBMCs or a T cell subset sorted from them (not recorded which). All receptors come from an adult woman who had mild COVID-19 (a few samples of this study predate the infection). Cell type and time point are not known. CDR3s include the opening cysteine and the closing phenylalanine or tryptophan. D genes are given only for firm matches. Clone size is shown for a subset of rows, as once, few, many or a class of expanded clone.

v_call,clone_size,j_call,d_call,cdr3_aa,cdr3_nt
TRBV6-2/TRBV6-3,few,TRBJ2-7,NA,CASSYSRQGSDEQYF,TGTGCCAGCAGTTATTCGCGGCAGGGGAGCGACGAGCAGTACTTC
TRBV7-6,few,TRBJ1-2,NA,CASSTDSYGYTF,TGTGCCAGCAGCACCGACAGCTATGGCTACACCTTC
TRBV12-3/TRBV12-4,NA,TRBJ2-1,NA,CASSSGTQYNEQFF,TGTGCCAGCAGTTCGGGGACCCAATACAATGAGCAGTTCTTC
TRBV9,few,TRBJ1-1,NA,CASSVAQVNTEAFF,TGTGCCAGCAGCGTAGCACAGGTGAACACTGAAGCTTTCTTT
TRBV20-1,few,TRBJ1-1,NA,CSAPRGTEAFF,TGCAGTGCACCCCGAGGTACTGAAGCTTTCTTT
TRBV12-3/TRBV12-4,few,TRBJ2-7,NA,CASSPRTFGSYEQYF,TGTGCCAGCAGTCCTAGGACATTTGGGTCCTACGAGCAGTACTTC
TRBV12-3/TRBV12-4,NA,TRBJ2-3,NA,CASTSRGARTDTQYF,TGTGCCAGCACCTCTCGGGGGGCACGCACAGATACGCAGTATTTT
TRBV6-2/TRBV6-3,NA,TRBJ2-1,NA,CASSYSKAGRIYNEQFF,TGTGCCAGCAGTTACTCGAAGGCGGGCAGGATCTACAATGAGCAGTTCTTC
TRBV29-1,few,TRBJ1-5,TRBD1,CSVGEGAVNQPQHF,TGCAGCGTTGGAGAGGGGGCGGTCAATCAGCCCCAGCATTTT
TRBV10-3,few,TRBJ1-1,NA,CAISESLGRANTEAFF,TGTGCCATCAGTGAGTCTTTAGGACGGGCGAACACTGAAGCTTTCTTT
TRBV20-1,NA,TRBJ2-2,NA,CSARASTGPTGELFF,TGCAGTGCTAGAGCTTCGACAGGCCCCACCGGGGAGCTGTTTTTT
TRBV5-1,NA,TRBJ1-2,NA,CASSLEVPALHGYTF,TGCGCCAGCAGCTTGGAGGTTCCCGCCCTCCATGGCTACACCTTC
TRBV5-1,NA,TRBJ1-1,TRBD1,CASSPSTGGTEAFF,TGCGCCAGCAGCCCTTCGACAGGGGGCACTGAAGCTTTCTTT
TRBV24-1,NA,TRBJ1-4,NA,CATSDFGKAVAEKLFF,TGTGCCACCAGTGATTTTGGCAAGGCCGTAGCGGAAAAACTGTTTTTT